This TCR beta chain stems from a study of CDR3 diversity in severe acne. TCRdb redid the calling of the PCR reads with MiXCR, one entry per CDR3 protein. The sample has more than 80,000 distinct CDR3 sequences, under 55% seen once; the top ten hold 11%. This clonotype occurred many times. V shed 9 bases, J shed 9 bases, and the junction held 11 bases outside the gene matches. CDR3 size: 15 residues. Germline values: CDR1 SGHVS, CDR2 FQNEAQ. This sequence was found in a male donor with severe acne vulgaris. The sample was blood. The rearrangement uses TRBV7-8 and TRBJ1-6; 10 nucleotides line up with TRBD1. The CDR3 region is CASTRGQGNGSPLHF. The CDR3 DNA is TGTGCCAGTACGAGGGGACAGGGGAATGGTTCACCCCTCCACTTT.